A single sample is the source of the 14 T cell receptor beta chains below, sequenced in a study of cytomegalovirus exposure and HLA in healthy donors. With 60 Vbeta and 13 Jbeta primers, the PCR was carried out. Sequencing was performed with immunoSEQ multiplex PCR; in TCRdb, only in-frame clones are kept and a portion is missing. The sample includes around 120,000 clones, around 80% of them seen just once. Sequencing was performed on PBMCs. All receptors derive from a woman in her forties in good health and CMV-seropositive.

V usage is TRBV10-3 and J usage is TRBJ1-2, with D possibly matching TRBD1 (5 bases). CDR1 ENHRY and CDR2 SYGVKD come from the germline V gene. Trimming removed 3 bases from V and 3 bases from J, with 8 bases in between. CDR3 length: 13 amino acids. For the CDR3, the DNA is TGTGCCATCAGTGATGTAGGGGACTATGGCTACACCTTC. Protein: CAISDVGDYGYTF.

CDR3 bases: TGTGCCAGCAGAGGAGGGACCGGCTACACCTTC. This encodes CASRGGTGYTF. V and J are TRBV27 and TRBJ1-2, with D possibly being TRBD1 (5 bases). The length of the CDR3 is 11 residues. Looked up from germline, CDR1 is MNHEY and CDR2 is SMNVEV (reference sequence). V dropped 6 bases and J dropped 8 bases, with 10 bases sitting between them.

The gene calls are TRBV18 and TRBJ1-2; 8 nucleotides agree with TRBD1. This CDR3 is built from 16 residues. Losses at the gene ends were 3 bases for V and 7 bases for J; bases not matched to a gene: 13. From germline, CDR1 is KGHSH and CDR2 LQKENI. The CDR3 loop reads CASSPSTPGQESGYTF. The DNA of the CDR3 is TGTGCCAGCTCACCTTCAACGCCGGGACAGGAGTCTGGCTACACCTTC. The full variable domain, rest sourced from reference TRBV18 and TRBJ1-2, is NAGVMQNPRHLVRRRGQEARLRCSPMKGHSHVYWYRQLPEEGLKFMVYLQKENIIDESGMPKERFSAEFPKEGPSILRIQQVVRGDSAAYFCASSPSTPGQESGYTFGSGTRLTVV.

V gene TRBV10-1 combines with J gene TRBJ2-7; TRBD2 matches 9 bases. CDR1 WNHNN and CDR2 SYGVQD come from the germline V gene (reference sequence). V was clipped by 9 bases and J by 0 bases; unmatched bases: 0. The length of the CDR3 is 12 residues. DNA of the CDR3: TGCGCCAGTAGCGGGAGCTCCTACGAGCAGTACTTC. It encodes CASSGSSYEQYF.

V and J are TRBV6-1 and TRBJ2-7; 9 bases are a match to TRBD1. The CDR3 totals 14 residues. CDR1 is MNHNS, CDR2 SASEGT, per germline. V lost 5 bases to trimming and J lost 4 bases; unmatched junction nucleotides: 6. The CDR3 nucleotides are TGTGCCAGCAGTCCCGGGACAGGGTTGTACGAGCAGTACTTC. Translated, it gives CASSPGTGLYEQYF.

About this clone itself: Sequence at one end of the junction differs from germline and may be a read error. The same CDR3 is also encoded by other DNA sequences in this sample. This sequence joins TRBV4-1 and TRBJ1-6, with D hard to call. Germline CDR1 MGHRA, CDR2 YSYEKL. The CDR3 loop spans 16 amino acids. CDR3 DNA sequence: TGCGCCAGCAGCCAAGGAGGCCTAGGCTATAATTCCCCCCTCCACTTT. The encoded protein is CASSQGGLGYNSPLHF.

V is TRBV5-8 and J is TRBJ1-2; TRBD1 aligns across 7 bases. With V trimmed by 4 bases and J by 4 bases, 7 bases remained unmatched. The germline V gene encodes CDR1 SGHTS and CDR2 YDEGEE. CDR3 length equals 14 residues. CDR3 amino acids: CASSAETGLYGYTF. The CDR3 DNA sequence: TGTGCCAGCAGCGCCGAGACAGGGCTCTATGGCTACACCTTC.

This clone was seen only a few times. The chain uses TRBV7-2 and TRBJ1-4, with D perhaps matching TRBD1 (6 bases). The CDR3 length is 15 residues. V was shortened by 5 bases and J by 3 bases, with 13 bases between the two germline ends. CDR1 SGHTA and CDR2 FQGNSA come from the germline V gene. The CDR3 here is CASSPQGNSNEKLFF. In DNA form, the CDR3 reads TGTGCCAGCAGCCCCCAGGGGAATTCTAATGAAAAACTGTTTTTT.

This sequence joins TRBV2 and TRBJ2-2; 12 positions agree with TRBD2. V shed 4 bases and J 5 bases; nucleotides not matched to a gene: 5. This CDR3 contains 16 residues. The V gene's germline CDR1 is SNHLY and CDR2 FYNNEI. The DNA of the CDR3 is TGTGCCAGCAGTGGCAGACTAGCGGGGGTAACCGGGGAGCTGTTTTTT. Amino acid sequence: CASSGRLAGVTGELFF. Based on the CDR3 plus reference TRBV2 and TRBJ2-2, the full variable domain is EPEVTQTPSHQVTQMGQEVILRCVPISNHLYFYWYRQILGQKVEFLVSFYNNEISEKSEIFDDQFSVERPDGSNFTLKIRSTKLEDSAMYFCASSGRLAGVTGELFFGEGSRLTVL.

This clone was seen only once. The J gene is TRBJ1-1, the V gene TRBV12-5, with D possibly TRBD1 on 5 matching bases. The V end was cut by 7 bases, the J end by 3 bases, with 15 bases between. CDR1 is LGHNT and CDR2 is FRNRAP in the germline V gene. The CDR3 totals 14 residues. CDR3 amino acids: CASAPSGGYTEAFF. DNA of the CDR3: TGTGCTAGTGCACCCAGCGGGGGGTACACTGAAGCTTTCTTT.

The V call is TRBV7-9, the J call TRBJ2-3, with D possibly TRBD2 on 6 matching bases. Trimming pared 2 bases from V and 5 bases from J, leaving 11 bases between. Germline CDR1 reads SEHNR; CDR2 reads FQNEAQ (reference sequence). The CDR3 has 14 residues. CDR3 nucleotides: TGTGCCAGCAGCTTAACGGGGGTTGGAGATACGCAGTATTTT. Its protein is CASSLTGVGDTQYF.

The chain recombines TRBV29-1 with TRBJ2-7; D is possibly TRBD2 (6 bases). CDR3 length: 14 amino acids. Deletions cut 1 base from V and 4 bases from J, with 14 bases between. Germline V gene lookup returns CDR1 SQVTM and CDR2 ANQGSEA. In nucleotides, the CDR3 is TGCAGCGTTGAAGGATACGGGGGAAATTACGAGCAGTACTTC. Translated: CSVEGYGGNYEQYF.

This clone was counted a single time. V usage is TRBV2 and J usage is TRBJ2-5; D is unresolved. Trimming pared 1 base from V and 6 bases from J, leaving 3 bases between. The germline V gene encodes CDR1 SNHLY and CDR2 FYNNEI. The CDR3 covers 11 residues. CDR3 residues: CASSEGQTQYF. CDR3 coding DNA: TGTGCCAGCAGTGAAGGGCAGACCCAGTACTTC.

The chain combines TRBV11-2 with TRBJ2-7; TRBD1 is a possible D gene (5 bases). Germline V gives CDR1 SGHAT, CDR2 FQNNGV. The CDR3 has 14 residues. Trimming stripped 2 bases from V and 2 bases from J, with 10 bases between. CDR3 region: CASSLSGPPYEQYF. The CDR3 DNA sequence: TGTGCCAGCAGCTTATCAGGGCCCCCCTACGAGCAGTACTTC.